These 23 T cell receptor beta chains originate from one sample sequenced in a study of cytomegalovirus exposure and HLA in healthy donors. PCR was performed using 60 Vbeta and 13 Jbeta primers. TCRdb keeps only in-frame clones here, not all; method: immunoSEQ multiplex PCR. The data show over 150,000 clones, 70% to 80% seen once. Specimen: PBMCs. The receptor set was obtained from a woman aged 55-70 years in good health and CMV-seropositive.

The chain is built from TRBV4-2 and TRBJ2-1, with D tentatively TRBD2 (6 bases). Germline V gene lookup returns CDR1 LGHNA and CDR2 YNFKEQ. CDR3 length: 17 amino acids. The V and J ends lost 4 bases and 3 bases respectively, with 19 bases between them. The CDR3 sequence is CASSLTTSGSIYNEQFF. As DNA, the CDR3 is TGTGCCAGCAGCCTCACGACCAGCGGGTCTATCTACAATGAGCAGTTCTTC.

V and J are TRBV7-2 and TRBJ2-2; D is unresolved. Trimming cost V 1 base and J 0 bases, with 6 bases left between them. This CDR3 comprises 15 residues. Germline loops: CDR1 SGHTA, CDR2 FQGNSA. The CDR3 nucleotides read TGTGCCAGCAGCTTAGGCCTAGCGAACACCGGGGAGCTGTTTTTT. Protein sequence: CASSLGLANTGELFF.

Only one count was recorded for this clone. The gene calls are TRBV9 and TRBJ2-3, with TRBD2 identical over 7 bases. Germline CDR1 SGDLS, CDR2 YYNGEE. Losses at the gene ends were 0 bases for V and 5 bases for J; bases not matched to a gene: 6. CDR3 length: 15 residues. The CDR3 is CASSVAAGEVDTQYF. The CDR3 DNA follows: TGTGCCAGCAGCGTAGCCGCGGGAGAAGTAGATACGCAGTATTTT.

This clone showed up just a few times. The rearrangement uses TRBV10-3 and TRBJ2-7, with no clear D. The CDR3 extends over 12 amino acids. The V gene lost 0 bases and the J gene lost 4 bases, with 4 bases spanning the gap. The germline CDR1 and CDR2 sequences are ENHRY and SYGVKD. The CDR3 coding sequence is TGTGCCATCAGTGAGTCGTCTTACGAGCAGTACTTC. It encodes CAISESSYEQYF.

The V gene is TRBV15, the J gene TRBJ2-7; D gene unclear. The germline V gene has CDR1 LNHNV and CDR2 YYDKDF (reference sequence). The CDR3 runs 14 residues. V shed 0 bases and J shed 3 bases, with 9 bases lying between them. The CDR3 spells CATSRDRNSYEQYF. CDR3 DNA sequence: TGTGCCACCAGCAGAGATCGTAACAGCTACGAGCAGTACTTC.

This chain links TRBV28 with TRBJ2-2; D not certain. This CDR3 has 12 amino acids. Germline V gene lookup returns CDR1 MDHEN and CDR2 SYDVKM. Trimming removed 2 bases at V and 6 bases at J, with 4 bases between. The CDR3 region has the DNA TGTGCCAGCAGTTTAAGCTCCGGGGAGCTGTTTTTT. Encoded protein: CASSLSSGELFF.

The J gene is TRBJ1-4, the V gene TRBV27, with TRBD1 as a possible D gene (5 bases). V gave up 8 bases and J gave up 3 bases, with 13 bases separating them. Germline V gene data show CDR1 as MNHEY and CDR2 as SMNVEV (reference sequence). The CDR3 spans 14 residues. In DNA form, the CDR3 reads TGTGCCAGCTCCCCTTACAGGTCTAATGAAAAACTGTTTTTT. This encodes CASSPYRSNEKLFF. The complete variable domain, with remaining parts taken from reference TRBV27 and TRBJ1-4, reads EAQVTQNPRYLITVTGKKLTVTCSQNMNHEYMSWYRQDPGLGLRQIYYSMNVEVTDKGDVPEGYKVSRKEKRNFPLILESPSPNQTSLYFCASSPYRSNEKLFFGSGTQLSVL.

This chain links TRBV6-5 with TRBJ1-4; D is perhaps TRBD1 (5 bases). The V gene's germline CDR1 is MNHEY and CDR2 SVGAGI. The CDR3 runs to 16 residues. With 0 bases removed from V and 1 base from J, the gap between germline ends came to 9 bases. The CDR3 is CASSYSGRGTNEKLFF. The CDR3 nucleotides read TGTGCCAGCAGTTACTCAGGGAGGGGAACTAATGAAAAACTGTTTTTT.

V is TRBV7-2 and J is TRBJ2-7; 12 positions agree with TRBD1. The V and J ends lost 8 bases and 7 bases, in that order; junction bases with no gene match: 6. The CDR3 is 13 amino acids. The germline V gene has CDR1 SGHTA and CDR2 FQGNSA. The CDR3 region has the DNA TGTGCCAGCGGGACAGGGGGCTTGGGGGAGCAGTACTTC. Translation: CASGTGGLGEQYF. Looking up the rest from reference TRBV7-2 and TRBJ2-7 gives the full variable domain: GAGVSQSPSNKVTEKGKDVELRCDPISGHTALYWYRQSLGQGLEFLIYFQGNSAPDKSGLPSDRFSAERTGGSVSTLTIQRTQQEDSAVYLCASGTGGLGEQYFGPGTRLTVT.

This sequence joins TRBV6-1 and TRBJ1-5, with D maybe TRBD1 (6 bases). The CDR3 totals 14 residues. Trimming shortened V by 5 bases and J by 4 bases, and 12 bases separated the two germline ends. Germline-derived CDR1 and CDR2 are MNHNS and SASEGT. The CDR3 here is CASSFTGTNQPQHF. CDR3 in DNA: TGTGCCAGCAGTTTTACAGGGACGAATCAGCCCCAGCATTTT.

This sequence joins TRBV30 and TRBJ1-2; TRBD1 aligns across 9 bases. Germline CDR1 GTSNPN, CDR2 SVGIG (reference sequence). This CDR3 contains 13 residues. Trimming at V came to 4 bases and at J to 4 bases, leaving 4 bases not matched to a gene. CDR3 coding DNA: TGTGCCTGGAACAGGGGGCTGAGCTATGGCTACACCTTC. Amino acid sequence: CAWNRGLSYGYTF.

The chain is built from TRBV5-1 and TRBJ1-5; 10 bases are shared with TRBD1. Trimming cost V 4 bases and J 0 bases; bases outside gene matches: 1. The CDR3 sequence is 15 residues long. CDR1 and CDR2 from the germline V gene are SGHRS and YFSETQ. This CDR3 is CASSGTGDSNQPQHF. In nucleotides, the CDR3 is TGCGCCAGCAGCGGGACAGGGGATAGCAATCAGCCCCAGCATTTT.

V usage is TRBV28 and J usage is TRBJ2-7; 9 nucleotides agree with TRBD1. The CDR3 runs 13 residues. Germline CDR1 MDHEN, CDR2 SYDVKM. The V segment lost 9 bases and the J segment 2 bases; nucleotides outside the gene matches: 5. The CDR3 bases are TGTGCCAGTGGACAGGGGCCCACCTACGAGCAGTACTTC. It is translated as CASGQGPTYEQYF.

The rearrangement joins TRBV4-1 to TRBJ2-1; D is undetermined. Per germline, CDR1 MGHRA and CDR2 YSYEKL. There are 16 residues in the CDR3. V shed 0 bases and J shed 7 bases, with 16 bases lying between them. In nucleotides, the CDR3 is TGCGCCAGCAGCCAAGAGCCAGGAATATCAGGAAATGAGCAGTTCTTC. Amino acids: CASSQEPGISGNEQFF.

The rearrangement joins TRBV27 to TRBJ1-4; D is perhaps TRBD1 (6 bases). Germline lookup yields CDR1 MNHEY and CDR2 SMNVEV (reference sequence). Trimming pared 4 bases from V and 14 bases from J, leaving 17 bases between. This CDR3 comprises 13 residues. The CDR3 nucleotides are TGTGCCAGCAGTTCTGGGAGGGGGGCGCGTCTGTTTTTT. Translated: CASSSGRGARLFF.

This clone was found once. CDR3 bases: TGTGCCAGCAGTCGAGGGACAGTTCATAGCAATCAGCCCCAGCATTTT. Translating gives CASSRGTVHSNQPQHF. The chain employs TRBV28 and TRBJ1-5; 7 bases fit TRBD1. There are 16 residues in the CDR3. V dropped 5 bases and J dropped 0; count of bases not matched to a gene: 7. CDR1 MDHEN and CDR2 SYDVKM come from the germline V gene.

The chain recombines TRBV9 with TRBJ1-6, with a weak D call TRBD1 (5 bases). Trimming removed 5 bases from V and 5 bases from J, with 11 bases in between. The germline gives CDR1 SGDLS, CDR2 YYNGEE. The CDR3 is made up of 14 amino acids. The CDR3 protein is CASSVQGDNSPLHF. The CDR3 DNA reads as TGTGCCAGCAGTGTGCAGGGCGATAATTCACCCCTCCACTTT. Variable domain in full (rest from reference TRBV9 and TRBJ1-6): DSGVTQTPKHLITATGQRVTLRCSPRSGDLSVYWYQQSLDQGLQFLIQYYNGEERAKGNILERFSAQQFPDLHSELNLSSLELGDSALYFCASSVQGDNSPLHFGNGTRLTVT.

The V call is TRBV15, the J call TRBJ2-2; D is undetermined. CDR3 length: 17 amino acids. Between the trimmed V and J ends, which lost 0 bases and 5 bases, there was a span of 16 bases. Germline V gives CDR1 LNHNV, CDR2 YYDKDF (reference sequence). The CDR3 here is CATSRDYTGSGTGELFF. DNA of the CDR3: TGTGCCACCAGCAGAGATTACACTGGTTCCGGGACCGGGGAGCTGTTTTTT.

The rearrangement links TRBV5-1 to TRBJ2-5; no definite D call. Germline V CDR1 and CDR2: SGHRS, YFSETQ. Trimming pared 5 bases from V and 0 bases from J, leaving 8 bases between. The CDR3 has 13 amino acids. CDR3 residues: CASRNSNQETQYF. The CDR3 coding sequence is TGCGCCAGCAGGAATAGTAACCAAGAGACCCAGTACTTC.

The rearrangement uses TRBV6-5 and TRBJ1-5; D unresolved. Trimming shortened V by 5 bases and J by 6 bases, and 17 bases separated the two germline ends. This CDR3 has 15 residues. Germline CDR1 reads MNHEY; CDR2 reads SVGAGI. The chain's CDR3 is CASSPFASRGQPQHF. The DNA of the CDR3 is TGTGCCAGCAGTCCCTTCGCCTCTCGGGGTCAGCCCCAGCATTTT.

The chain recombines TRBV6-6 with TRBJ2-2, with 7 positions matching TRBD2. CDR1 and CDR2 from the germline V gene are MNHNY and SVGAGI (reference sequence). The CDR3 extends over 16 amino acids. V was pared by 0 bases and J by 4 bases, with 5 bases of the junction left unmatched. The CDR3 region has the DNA TGTGCCAGCAGTTACTCGGGCGGGAGCGGCACCGGGGAGCTGTTTTTT. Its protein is CASSYSGGSGTGELFF.

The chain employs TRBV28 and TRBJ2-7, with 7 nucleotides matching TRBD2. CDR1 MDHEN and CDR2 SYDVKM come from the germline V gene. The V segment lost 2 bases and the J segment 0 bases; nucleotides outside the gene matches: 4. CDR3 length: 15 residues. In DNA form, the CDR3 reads TGTGCCAGCAGTTTAGCGGCTAGCGGCTCCTACGAGCAGTACTTC. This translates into CASSLAASGSYEQYF.

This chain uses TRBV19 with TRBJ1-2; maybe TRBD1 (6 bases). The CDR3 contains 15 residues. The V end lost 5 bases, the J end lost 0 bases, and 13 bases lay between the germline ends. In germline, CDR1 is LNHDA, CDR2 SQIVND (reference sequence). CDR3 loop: CASSPRTETNYGYTF. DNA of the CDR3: TGTGCCAGTAGTCCCCGGACAGAGACTAACTATGGCTACACCTTC.